This note documents a single TCR beta chain sequence. The target antigen is unknown. CDR1 is SGHNT and CDR2 is YENEEA in the germline V gene. The ends were cut back, 1 base at V and 6 bases at J, with 9 bases in the middle. CDR3 length: 14 amino acids. The data were obtained in a study of molecular identifiers for immune sequencing clone quantification. MiXCR was run by TCRdb on the PCR reads, yielding one entry per CDR3 protein. The table has roughly 100,000 distinct CDR3 sequences, 30% to 35% seen once. Study-wide points: Spiked Jurkat TCR RNA equivalent to one cell reportedly surfaced among some 990,000 naive cells. Shared barcodes on identical TCR molecules could underestimate the sizes of highly expanded clones.

The sequence derives from a human donor in good health. Some libraries in this study had Jurkat cell RNA spiked in. Sequencing was carried out using naive CD8+ T cells from blood, with Jurkat cell RNA spiked in. Subset here: FACS-sorted CD8+CD4-CCR7+CD45RA+ naive T cells. The chain employs TRBV11-3 and TRBJ2-2; D assignment may be TRBD1 or TRBD2 (5 bases each). DNA for the CDR3: TGTGCCAGCAGCTTAGTGGGGGACGCCGGGGAGCTGTTTTTT. Encoded protein: CASSLVGDAGELFF.